Following are 11 T cell receptor beta chains from one sample sequenced in a study of blood T cell repertoires in COVID-19. TCRdb keeps only in-frame clones here, not all; method: immunoSEQ multiplex PCR. Among 350,000 to 550,000 clones listed, around nine tenths were seen once. The sequenced sample consisted of peripheral blood. Receptors were obtained from a woman aged 30 to 39 with acute or convalescent COVID-19.

The CDR3: CASSAGGELFF. In DNA, the CDR3 is TGTGCCAGCTCAGCGGGCGGGGAGCTGTTTTTT. J is TRBJ2-2 and V is TRBV27, with TRBD2 as a possible D gene (6 bases). Trimming shortened V by 8 bases and J by 7 bases, and 8 bases separated the two germline ends. The CDR3 consists of 11 residues. Germline assignment: CDR1 MNHEY and CDR2 SMNVEV (reference sequence).

The chain couples TRBV2 to TRBJ2-3; D perhaps matches TRBD2 (6 bases). V was cut by 4 bases and J by 4 bases, with 12 bases left in between. CDR1 is SNHLY and CDR2 is FYNNEI in the germline V gene. This CDR3 comprises 14 residues. CDR3 residues: CASSVRGSADTQYF. CDR3 nucleotides: TGTGCCAGCAGTGTTCGGGGGTCTGCAGATACGCAGTATTTT.

DNA for the CDR3: TGCGCCAGCAGCATAGCGGGGGGGGCAGATACGCAGTATTTT. This sequence encodes CASSIAGGADTQYF. The V gene is TRBV5-1, the J gene TRBJ2-3; 11 nucleotides match TRBD2. The CDR3 extends over 14 amino acids. CDR1 SGHRS and CDR2 YFSETQ come from the germline V gene. With 4 bases clipped from V and 4 bases from J, the junction kept 2 bases outside the gene matches. The full variable domain, completed using reference TRBV5-1 and TRBJ2-3, is KAGVTQTPRYLIKTRGQQVTLSCSPISGHRSVSWYQQTPGQGLQFLFEYFSETQRNKGNFPGRFSGRQFSNSRSEMNVSTLELGDSALYLCASSIAGGADTQYFGPGTRLTVL.

The chain employs TRBV5-1 and TRBJ2-5; D perhaps matches TRBD2 (5 bases). V gave up 6 bases and J gave up 2 bases, with 11 bases separating them. This CDR3 comprises 13 residues. Germline values: CDR1 SGHRS, CDR2 YFSETQ. In nucleotides, the CDR3 is TGCGCCAGCACCCCAGGACTTCAAGAGACCCAGTACTTC. This sequence encodes CASTPGLQETQYF.

The rearrangement links TRBV3-1 (or the pseudogene TRBV3-2) to TRBJ1-1; 7 bases fit TRBD1. Trimming took 0 bases from V and 4 from J; bases not matched to a gene: 17. CDR3 length equals 19 residues. Germline CDR1 and CDR2: LGHDT and YNNKEL (reference sequence). CDR3 nucleotides: TGTGCCAGCAGCCAAGATTGGTCTTTCCCAAGGACAGGAGGCACTGAAGCTTTCTTT. This sequence encodes CASSQDWSFPRTGGTEAFF.

The V and J genes are TRBV4-1 and TRBJ2-7; TRBD2 agrees at 9 bases. Germline V gene sequence: CDR1 MGHRA, CDR2 YSYEKL. With 1 base clipped from V and 5 bases from J, the junction kept 24 bases outside the gene matches. The length of the CDR3 is 21 residues. The CDR3 sequence: CASSQVVVGKAGGSRAHEQYF. The CDR3 coding sequence is TGCGCCAGCAGCCAAGTGGTAGTAGGAAAAGCGGGGGGATCCCGCGCCCACGAGCAGTACTTC.

V and J are TRBV5-1 and TRBJ1-4, with TRBD1 identical over 11 bases. Germline values: CDR1 SGHRS, CDR2 YFSETQ. The CDR3 consists of 16 residues. With 6 bases clipped from V and 4 bases from J, the junction kept 8 bases outside the gene matches. The CDR3 sequence: CASTRTGGEGNEKLFF. CDR3 bases: TGCGCCAGCACCAGGACAGGGGGCGAGGGTAATGAAAAACTGTTTTTT.

The chain joins TRBV28 to TRBJ1-6; a possible D gene is TRBD1 (5 bases). Germline-derived CDR1 and CDR2 are MDHEN and SYDVKM. With 3 bases removed from V and 4 bases from J, the gap between germline ends came to 10 bases. The CDR3 contains 15 residues. The CDR3 protein is CASSLGGFYNSPLHF. The DNA of the CDR3 is TGTGCCAGCAGTTTGGGGGGGTTTTATAATTCACCCCTCCACTTT. The whole variable domain, filled in from reference TRBV28 and TRBJ1-6, reads DVKVTQSSRYLVKRTGEKVFLECVQDMDHENMFWYRQDPGLGLRLIYFSYDVKMKEKGDIPEGYSVSREKKERFSLILESASTNQTSMYLCASSLGGFYNSPLHFGNGTRLTVT.

This clone was found once. V usage is TRBV30 and J usage is TRBJ1-5; 8 bases align to TRBD1. The CDR3 totals 14 residues. J lost 3 bases, V lost 5 bases, and 6 bases had no gene match. Germline loops: CDR1 GTSNPN, CDR2 SVGIG (reference sequence). In nucleotides, the CDR3 is TGTGCCTGGGCCTGGACAGGGTTCAATCAGCCCCAGCATTTT. Protein product: CAWAWTGFNQPQHF.

V and J are TRBV29-1 and TRBJ2-1; TRBD1 matches 8 bases. V trimming: 2 bases; J trimming: 6 bases; junction bases outside the gene matches: 6. Germline V gene sequence: CDR1 SQVTM, CDR2 ANQGSEA. CDR3 length: 14 amino acids. DNA for the CDR3: TGCAGCGTTGAACCCAGGGGGCGAGGCAATGAGCAGTTCTTC. The encoded protein is CSVEPRGRGNEQFF.

The rearrangement links TRBV19 to TRBJ1-1; D unclear. From germline, CDR1 is LNHDA and CDR2 SQIVND (reference sequence). The CDR3 is made up of 11 amino acids. Trimming removed 10 bases from V and 0 bases from J, with 6 bases in between. The chain's CDR3 is CATEVNTEAFF. The CDR3 DNA sequence: TGTGCCACTGAGGTGAACACTGAAGCTTTCTTT.